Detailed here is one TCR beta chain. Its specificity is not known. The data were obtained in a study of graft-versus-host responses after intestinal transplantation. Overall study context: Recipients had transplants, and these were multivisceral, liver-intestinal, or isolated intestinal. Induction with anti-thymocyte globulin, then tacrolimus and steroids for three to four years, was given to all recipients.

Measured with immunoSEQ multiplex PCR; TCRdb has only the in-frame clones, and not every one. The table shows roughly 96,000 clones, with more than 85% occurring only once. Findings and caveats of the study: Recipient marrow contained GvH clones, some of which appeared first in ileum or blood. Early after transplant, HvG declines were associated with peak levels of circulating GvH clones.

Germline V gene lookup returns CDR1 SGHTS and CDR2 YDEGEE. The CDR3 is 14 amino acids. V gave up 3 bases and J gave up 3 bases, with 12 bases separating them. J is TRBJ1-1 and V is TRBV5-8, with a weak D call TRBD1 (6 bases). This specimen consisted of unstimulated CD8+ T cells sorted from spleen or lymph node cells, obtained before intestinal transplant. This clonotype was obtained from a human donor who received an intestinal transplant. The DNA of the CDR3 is TGTGCCAGCAGCTCCGATCAGGGGTACACTGAAGCTTTCTTT. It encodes CASSSDQGYTEAFF.